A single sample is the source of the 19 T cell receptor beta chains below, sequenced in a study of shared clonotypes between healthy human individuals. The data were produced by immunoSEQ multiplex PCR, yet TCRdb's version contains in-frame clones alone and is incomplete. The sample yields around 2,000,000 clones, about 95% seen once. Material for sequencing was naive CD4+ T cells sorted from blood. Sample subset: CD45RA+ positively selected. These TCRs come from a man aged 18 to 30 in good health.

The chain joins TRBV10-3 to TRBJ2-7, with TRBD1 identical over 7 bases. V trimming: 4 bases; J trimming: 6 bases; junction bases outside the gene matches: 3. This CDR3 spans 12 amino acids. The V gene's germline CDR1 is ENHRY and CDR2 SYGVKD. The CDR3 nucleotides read TGTGCCATCAGTGCGACAGGGACCGAGCAGTACTTC. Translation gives CAISATGTEQYF.

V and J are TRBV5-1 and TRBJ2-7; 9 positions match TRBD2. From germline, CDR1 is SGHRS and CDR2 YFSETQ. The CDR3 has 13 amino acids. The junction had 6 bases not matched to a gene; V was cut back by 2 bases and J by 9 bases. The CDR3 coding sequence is TGCGCCAGCAGCTTTCCGGGACTAGCAGCGCAGTACTTC. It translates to CASSFPGLAAQYF. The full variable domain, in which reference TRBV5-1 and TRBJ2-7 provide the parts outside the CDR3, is KAGVTQTPRYLIKTRGQQVTLSCSPISGHRSVSWYQQTPGQGLQFLFEYFSETQRNKGNFPGRFSGRQFSNSRSEMNVSTLELGDSALYLCASSFPGLAAQYFGPGTRLTVT.

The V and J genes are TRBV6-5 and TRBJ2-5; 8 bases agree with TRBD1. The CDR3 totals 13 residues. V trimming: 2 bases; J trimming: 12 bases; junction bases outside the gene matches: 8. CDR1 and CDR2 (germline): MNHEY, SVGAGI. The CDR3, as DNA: TGTGCCAGCAGTTACAGCCAGGGGGCCTCAAAGTACTTC. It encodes CASSYSQGASKYF.

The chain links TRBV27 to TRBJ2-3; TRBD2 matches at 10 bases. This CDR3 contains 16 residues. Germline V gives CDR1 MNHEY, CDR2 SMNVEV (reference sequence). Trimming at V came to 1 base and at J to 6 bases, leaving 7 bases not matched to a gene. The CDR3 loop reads CASSLYPSGGLDTQYF. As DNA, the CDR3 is TGTGCCAGCAGTTTATATCCTAGCGGGGGTCTCGATACGCAGTATTTT.

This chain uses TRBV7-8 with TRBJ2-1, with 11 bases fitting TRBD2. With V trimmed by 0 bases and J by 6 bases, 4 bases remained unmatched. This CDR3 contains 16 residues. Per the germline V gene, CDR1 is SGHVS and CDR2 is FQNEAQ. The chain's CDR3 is CASSLAWTSGFNEQFF. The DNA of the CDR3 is TGTGCCAGCAGCTTAGCTTGGACTAGCGGGTTCAATGAGCAGTTCTTC.

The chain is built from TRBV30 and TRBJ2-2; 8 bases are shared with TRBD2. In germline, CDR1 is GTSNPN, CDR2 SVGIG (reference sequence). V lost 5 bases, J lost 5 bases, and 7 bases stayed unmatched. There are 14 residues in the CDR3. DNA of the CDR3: TGTGCCTGGGCACTAGGGACTAGAACCGGGGAGCTGTTTTTT. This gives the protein CAWALGTRTGELFF.

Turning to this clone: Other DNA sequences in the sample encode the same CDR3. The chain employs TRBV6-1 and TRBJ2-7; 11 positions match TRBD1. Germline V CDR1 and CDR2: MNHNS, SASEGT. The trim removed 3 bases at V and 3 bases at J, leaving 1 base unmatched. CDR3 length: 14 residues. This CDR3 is CASSDGTGGYEQYF. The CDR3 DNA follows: TGTGCCAGCAGTGACGGGACAGGGGGCTACGAGCAGTACTTC.

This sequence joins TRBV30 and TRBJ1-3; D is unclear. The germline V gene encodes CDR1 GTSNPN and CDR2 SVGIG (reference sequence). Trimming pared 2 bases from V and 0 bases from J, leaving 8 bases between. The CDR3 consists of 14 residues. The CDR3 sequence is CAWSSGYSGNTIYF. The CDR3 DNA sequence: TGTGCCTGGAGTAGCGGGTACTCTGGAAACACCATATATTTT. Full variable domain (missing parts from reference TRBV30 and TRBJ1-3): SQTIHQWPATLVQPVGSPLSLECTVEGTSNPNLYWYRQAAGRGLQLLFYSVGIGQISSEVPQNLSASRPQDRQFILSSKKLLLSDSGFYLCAWSSGYSGNTIYFGEGSWLTVV.

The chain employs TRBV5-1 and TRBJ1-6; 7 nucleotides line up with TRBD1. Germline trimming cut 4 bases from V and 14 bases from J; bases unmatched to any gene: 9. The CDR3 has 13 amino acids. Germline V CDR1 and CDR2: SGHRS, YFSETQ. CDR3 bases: TGCGCCAGCAGCGTTACAGGGGCCCTAGCCCTCCACTTT. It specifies CASSVTGALALHF.

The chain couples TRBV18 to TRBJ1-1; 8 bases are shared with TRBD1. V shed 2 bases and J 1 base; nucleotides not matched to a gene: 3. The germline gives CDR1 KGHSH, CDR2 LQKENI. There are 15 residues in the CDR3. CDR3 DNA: TGTGCCAGCTCACCAACAGGGGGGGAGAACACTGAAGCTTTCTTT. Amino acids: CASSPTGGENTEAFF.

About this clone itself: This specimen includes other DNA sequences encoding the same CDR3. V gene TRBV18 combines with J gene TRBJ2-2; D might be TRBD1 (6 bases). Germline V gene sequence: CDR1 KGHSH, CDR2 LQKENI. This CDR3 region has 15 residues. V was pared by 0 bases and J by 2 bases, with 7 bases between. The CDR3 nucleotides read TGTGCCAGCTCACCACCAGGGGGAAACACCGGGGAGCTGTTTTTT. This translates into CASSPPGGNTGELFF. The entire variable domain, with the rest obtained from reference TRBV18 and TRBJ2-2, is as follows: NAGVMQNPRHLVRRRGQEARLRCSPMKGHSHVYWYRQLPEEGLKFMVYLQKENIIDESGMPKERFSAEFPKEGPSILRIQQVVRGDSAAYFCASSPPGGNTGELFFGEGSRLTVL.

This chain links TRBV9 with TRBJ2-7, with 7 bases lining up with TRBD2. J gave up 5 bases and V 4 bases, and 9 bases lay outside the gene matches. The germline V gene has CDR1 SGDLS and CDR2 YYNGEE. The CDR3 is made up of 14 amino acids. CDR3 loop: CASSRASGPNEQYF. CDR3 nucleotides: TGTGCCAGCAGCAGGGCTAGCGGCCCCAACGAGCAGTACTTC.

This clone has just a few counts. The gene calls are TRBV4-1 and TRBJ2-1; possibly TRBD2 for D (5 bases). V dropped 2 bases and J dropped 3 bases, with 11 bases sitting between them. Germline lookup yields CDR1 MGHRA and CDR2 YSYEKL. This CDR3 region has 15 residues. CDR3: CASSQPTRGYNEQFF. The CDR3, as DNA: TGCGCCAGCAGCCAACCTACCCGGGGCTACAATGAGCAGTTCTTC.

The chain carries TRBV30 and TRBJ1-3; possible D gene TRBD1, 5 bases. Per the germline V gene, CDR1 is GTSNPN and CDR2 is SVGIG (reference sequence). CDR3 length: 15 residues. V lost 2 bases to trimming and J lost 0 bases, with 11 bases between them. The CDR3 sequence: CAWSLGPNSGNTIYF. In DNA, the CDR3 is TGTGCCTGGAGTTTGGGACCGAACTCTGGAAACACCATATATTTT.

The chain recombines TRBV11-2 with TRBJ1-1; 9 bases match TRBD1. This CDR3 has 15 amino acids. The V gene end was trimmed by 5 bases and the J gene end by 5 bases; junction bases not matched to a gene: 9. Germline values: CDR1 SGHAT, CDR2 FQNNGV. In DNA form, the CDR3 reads TGTGCCAGCAGCCCGCAAGACAGGGGGAGGACTGAAGCTTTCTTT. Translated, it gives CASSPQDRGRTEAFF.

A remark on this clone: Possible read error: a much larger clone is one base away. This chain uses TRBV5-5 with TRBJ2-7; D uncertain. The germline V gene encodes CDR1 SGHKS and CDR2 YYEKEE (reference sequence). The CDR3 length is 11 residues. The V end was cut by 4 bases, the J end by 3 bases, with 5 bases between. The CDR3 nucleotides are TGTGCCAGCAGCGTTAACTACGAGCAGTACTTC. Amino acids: CASSVNYEQYF.

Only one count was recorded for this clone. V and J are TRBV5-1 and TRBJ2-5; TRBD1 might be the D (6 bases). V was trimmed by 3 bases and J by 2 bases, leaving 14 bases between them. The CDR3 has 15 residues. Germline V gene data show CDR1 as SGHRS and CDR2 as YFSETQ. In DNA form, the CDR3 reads TGCGCCAGCAGCTCTTCACAGGGTAGGCAAGAGACCCAGTACTTC. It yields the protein CASSSSQGRQETQYF.

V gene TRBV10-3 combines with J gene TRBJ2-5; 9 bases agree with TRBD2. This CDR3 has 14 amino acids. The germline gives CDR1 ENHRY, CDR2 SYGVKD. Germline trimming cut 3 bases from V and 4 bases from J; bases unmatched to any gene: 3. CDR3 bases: TGTGCCATCAGTGACCTAGCGGGGAGAGAGACCCAGTACTTC. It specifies CAISDLAGRETQYF.

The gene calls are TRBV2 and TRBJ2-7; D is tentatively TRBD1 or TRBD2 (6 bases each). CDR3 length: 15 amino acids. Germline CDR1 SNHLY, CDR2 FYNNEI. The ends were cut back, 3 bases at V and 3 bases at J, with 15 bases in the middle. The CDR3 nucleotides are TGTGCCAGCAGTGACGAGGCCGGAGGGGGCTACGAGCAGTACTTC. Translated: CASSDEAGGGYEQYF. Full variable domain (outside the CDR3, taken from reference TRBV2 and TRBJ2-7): EPEVTQTPSHQVTQMGQEVILRCVPISNHLYFYWYRQILGQKVEFLVSFYNNEISEKSEIFDDQFSVERPDGSNFTLKIRSTKLEDSAMYFCASSDEAGGGYEQYFGPGTRLTVT.